Here is one T cell receptor (beta chain) with its context. V was pared by 4 bases and J by 3 bases, with 11 bases of the junction left unmatched. The V gene's germline CDR1 is MNHEY and CDR2 SMNVEV (reference sequence). This CDR3 has 17 residues. These data are taken from a study of blood T cell repertoires in COVID-19. Background on the study: PBMCs, B-cell-depleted T cells, or T cells were the source of the cDNA or gDNA that made up the material.

Per the original methods: Amplifying reference gene primers gave estimates of nucleated cell counts. Only in-frame clones appear in the TCRdb table, and some are missing; sequencing was by immunoSEQ multiplex PCR. V and J calls and clone size are as listed in that table; D and trimming were resolved from the DNA. The sample lists more than 300,000 clones, about 89% occurring once. Source material: PBMCs or T cells enriched from blood (not recorded which). V usage is TRBV27 and J usage is TRBJ1-2, with 10 bases matching TRBD1. This clonotype was sampled from a middle-aged man in a cohort exposed to, infected with or recovered from COVID-19 (not recorded which). In DNA, the CDR3 is TGTGCCAGCAGTTACGGGACAGGGGAAAGCTCGTACTATGGCTACACCTTC. As protein: CASSYGTGESSYYGYTF.